This entry describes one T cell receptor beta chain. Its antigen remains unknown. Other DNA sequences within the sample encode an identical CDR3. Running of the assay took place at deep level. Only in-frame clones appear in the TCRdb table, and some are missing; sequencing was by immunoSEQ multiplex PCR. The table records about 2 million clones, about 94% of them present only once. The CDR3 consists of 14 residues. Germline values: CDR1 SGHAT, CDR2 FQNNGV. Trimming pared 1 base from V and 3 bases from J, leaving 10 bases between. This record comes from a study of shared clonotypes between healthy human individuals. Positively selected for CCR7, the CD45RO-negative cells used as naive CD8 cells excluded terminally differentiated effector memory CD45RA+ cells. General study points: Across a handful of donors, naive CD4 shared roughly 5%, naive CD8 3% to 3.5%, memory CD4 roughly 2.3%, memory CD8 over 0.3%. Generation probabilities of non-shared clonotypes were lower (relative to those shared by all four donors).

This clonotype was obtained from a man aged 18-30 years in good health. The sample comprised naive CD8+ T cells sorted from blood. The V and J genes are TRBV11-2 and TRBJ2-7; D call uncertain. The CDR3 region is CASSLGWGSYEQYF. CDR3 bases: TGTGCCAGCAGCTTAGGTTGGGGTAGCTACGAGCAGTACTTC. The full variable domain, in which reference TRBV11-2 and TRBJ2-7 provide the parts outside the CDR3, is EAGVAQSPRYKIIEKRQSVAFWCNPISGHATLYWYQQILGQGPKLLIQFQNNGVVDDSQLPKDRFSAERLKGVDSTLKIQPAKLEDSAVYLCASSLGWGSYEQYFGPGTRLTVT.